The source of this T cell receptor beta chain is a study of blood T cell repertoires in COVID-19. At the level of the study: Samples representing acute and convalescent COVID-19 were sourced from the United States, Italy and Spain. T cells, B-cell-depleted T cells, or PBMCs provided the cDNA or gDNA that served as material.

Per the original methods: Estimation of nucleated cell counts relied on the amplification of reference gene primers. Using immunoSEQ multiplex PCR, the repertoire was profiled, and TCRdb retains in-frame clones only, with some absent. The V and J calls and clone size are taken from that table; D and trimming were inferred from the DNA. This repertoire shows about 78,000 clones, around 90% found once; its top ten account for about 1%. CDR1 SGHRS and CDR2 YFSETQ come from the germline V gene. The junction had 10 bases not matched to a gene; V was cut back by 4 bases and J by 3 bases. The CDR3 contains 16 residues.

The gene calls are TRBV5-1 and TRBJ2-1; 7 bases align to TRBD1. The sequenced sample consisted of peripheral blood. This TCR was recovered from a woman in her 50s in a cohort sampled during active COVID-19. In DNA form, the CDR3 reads TGCGCCAGCAGCATTATTCCCGGGACAGTCTACAATGAGCAGTTCTTC. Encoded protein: CASSIIPGTVYNEQFF.